Included here is one T cell receptor beta chain sequence, with context. A few counts support this clonotype. This receptor's antigen is unknown. No base quality information exists; no much larger clone differs at one position. Library creation used PCR. The data were produced on an Illumina HiSeq 2500. To normalize quantification of the TCRbeta repertoire, the TCR libraries were built with molecular barcoding that relied on unique molecular identifiers. TCRdb applied fastp at Q25 and MiXCR to the public reads, then kept only in-frame beta chains. Records with the same CDR3 protein are collapsed into one entry carrying the most frequent genes and DNA. The sample records fewer than 200,000 distinct CDR3 sequences, about 6.3% of which are singletons. In total, the top ten clones hold roughly 3% of the sample. The germline V gene yields KGHSH for CDR1 and LQKENI for CDR2. The CDR3 starts with the cysteine, ends with the phenylalanine, and has 15 residues. The sequence is cut down to CDR3 DNA, 45 bases in frame from base 1. The V end gives up 4 bases and the J end 6 bases, leaving 10 bases in the junction not matched to a gene.

The data were taken from a study of T-cell reconstitution after alpha-beta-depleted transplantation in children (TCRdb year 2016). Notes on the research overall: Using TCR repertoire profiling, the study followed T-cell immune reconstitution in a quantitative way in children after TCRalphabeta/CD19-depleted allogeneic hematopoietic cell transplantation.

The rearranged segments are TRBV18 and TRBJ2-7, with 9 junctional bases fitting TRBD1. The clonotype comes from a human donor who donated a stem cell graft to a child with Wiskott-Aldrich syndrome. Sequences were derived from PBMCs from the stem cell graft donor, sampled from the stem cell graft. CDR3 sequence: CASSLSGQGSREQYF. The DNA sequence is given as TGTGCCAGCTCACTCTCCGGACAGGGGTCGCGCGAGCAGTACTTC.